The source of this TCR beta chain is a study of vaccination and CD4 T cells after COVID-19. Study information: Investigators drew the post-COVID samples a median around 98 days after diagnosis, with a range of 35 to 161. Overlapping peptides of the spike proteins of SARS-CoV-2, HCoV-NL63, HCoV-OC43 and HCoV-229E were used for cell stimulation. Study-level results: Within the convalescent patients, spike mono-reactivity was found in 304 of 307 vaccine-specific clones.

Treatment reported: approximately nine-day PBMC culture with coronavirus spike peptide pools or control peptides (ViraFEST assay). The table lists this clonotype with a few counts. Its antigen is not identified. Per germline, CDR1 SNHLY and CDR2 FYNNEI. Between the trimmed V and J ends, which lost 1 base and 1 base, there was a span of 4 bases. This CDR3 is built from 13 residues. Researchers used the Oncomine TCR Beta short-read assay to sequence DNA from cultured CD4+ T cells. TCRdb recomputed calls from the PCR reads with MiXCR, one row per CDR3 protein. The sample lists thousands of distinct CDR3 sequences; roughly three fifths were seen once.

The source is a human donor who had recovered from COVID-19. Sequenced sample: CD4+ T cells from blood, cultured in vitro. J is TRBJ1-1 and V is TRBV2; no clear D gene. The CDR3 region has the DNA TGTGCCAGCAGTGAAGAGGGGAACACTGAAGCTTTCTTT. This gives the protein CASSEEGNTEAFF.